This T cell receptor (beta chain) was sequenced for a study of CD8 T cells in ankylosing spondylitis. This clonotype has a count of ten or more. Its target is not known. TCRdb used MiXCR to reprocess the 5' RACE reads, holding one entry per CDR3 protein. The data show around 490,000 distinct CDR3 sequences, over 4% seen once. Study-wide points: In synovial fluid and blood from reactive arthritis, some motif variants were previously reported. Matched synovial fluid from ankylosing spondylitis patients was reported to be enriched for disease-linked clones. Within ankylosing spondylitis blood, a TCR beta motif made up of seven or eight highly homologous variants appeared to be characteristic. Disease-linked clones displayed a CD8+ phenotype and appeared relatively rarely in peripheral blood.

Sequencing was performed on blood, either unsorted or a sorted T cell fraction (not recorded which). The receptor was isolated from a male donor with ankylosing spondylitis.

The CDR3 sequence is CASSPGVGNYGYTF. The CDR3 bases are TGTGCCAGCAGCCCAGGGGTTGGAAACTATGGCTACACCTTC. The rearrangement joins TRBV7-3 to TRBJ1-2, with D tentatively TRBD1 (6 bases). Trimming took off 5 bases at V and 2 bases at J, with 12 bases between the two ends. The CDR3 totals 14 residues. Looked up from germline, CDR1 is SGHTA and CDR2 is FQGTGA.